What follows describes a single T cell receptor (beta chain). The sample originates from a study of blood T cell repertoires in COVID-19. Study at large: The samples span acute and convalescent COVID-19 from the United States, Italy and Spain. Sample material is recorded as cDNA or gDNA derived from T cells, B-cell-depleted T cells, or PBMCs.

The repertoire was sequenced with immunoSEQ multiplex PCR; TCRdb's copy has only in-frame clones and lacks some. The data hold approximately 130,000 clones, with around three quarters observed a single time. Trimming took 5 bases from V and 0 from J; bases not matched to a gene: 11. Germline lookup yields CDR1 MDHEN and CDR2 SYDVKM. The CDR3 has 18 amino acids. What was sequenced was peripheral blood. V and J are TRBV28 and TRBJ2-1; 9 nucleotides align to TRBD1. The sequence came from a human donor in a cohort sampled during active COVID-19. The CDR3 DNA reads TGTGCCAGCAGTGGCGCCGGGACAGGGTCTTTCTCCTACAATGAGCAGTTCTTC. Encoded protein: CASSGAGTGSFSYNEQFF.